The 28 T cell receptor beta chains below come from one sample, sequenced in a study of T cell changes during pregnancy in multiple sclerosis. The repertoire was sequenced with immunoSEQ multiplex PCR; TCRdb's copy has only in-frame clones and lacks some. The data contain 65,000 to 85,000 clones, roughly 90% of them seen just once; the ten biggest clones take up 9% to 9.5%. Here the sequenced sample was peripheral blood, taken after pregnancy. These receptors all stem from a female donor in good health, enrolled as a control in a pregnancy study.

The gene calls are TRBV5-6 and TRBJ1-3, with D unresolved. The length of the CDR3 is 16 residues. Germline loops: CDR1 SGHDT, CDR2 YYEEEE. The germline V and J ends were trimmed by 4 bases and 0 bases, with 14 bases remaining between them. CDR3 protein: CASSPGFLDSGNTIYF. For the CDR3, the DNA is TGTGCCAGCAGCCCAGGTTTCCTGGACTCTGGAAACACCATATATTTT. The full variable domain, with the rest looked up from reference TRBV5-6 and TRBJ1-3, is DAGVTQSPTHLIKTRGQQVTLRCSPKSGHDTVSWYQQALGQGPQFIFQYYEEEERQRGNFPDRFSGHQFPNYSSELNVNALLLGDSALYLCASSPGFLDSGNTIYFGEGSWLTVV.

The chain is built from TRBV6-6 and TRBJ1-5; D may be TRBD1 (5 bases). Trimming took 5 bases from V and 5 from J, leaving 10 bases between them. Germline CDR1 MNHNY, CDR2 SVGAGI (reference sequence). The CDR3 is 13 amino acids. CDR3 in amino acids: CASSPDIYQPQHF. The CDR3 DNA reads TGTGCCAGCAGTCCGGACATTTATCAGCCCCAGCATTTT.

The rearrangement uses TRBV15 and TRBJ1-1; D is ambiguous. Germline V gene sequence: CDR1 LNHNV, CDR2 YYDKDF (reference sequence). V lost 1 base and J 0 bases, leaving 3 bases between the germline ends. The CDR3 contains 13 residues. CDR3: CATSRVMNTEAFF. The CDR3 DNA reads TGTGCCACCAGCAGAGTAATGAACACTGAAGCTTTCTTT.

V and J are TRBV5-4 and TRBJ2-4, with D maybe TRBD2 (5 bases). CDR3 size: 14 residues. V was shortened by 2 bases and J by 4 bases, with 10 bases between the two germline ends. Germline lookup yields CDR1 SGHNT and CDR2 YYREEE (reference sequence). CDR3 region: CASSFEGGKNIQYF. CDR3 bases: TGTGCCAGCAGCTTTGAGGGCGGAAAAAACATTCAGTACTTC.

The V gene is TRBV5-6, the J gene TRBJ1-2; weak D call: TRBD1 (5 bases). The germline gives CDR1 SGHDT, CDR2 YYEEEE. The CDR3 is 16 amino acids. Trimming cost V 0 bases and J 0 bases, with 12 bases left between them. CDR3 nucleotides: TGTGCCAGCAGCTTGGTACAGGCCCTAGCTAACTATGGCTACACCTTC. The encoded protein is CASSLVQALANYGYTF.

This chain uses TRBV30 with TRBJ1-1; tentative D call: TRBD1 (6 bases). Trimming stripped 5 bases from V and 1 base from J, with 11 bases between. Looked up from germline, CDR1 is GTSNPN and CDR2 is SVGIG (reference sequence). The CDR3 covers 13 residues. The CDR3 DNA sequence: TGTGCCTGGGGTTTACAGGGGAACACTGAAGCTTTCTTT. This translates into CAWGLQGNTEAFF.

The V gene is TRBV4-3, the J gene TRBJ1-2; D is perhaps TRBD1 (5 bases). The germline V and J ends were trimmed by 4 bases and 8 bases, with 20 bases remaining between them. Germline V gives CDR1 LGHNA, CDR2 YSLEER. The CDR3 is 15 amino acids. The CDR3 is CASSPRPGTRGGYTF. CDR3 in DNA: TGCGCCAGCAGCCCCCGCCCTGGGACTAGAGGCGGCTACACCTTC.

A remark on this clone: Other DNA variants within this sample encode the same CDR3. The V gene is TRBV5-1, the J gene TRBJ1-1; 8 bases are a match to TRBD1. From germline, CDR1 is SGHRS and CDR2 YFSETQ. The CDR3 is made up of 14 amino acids. The V gene end was trimmed by 4 bases and the J gene end by 1 base; junction bases not matched to a gene: 3. The CDR3 region has the DNA TGCGCCAGCAGCAGTGGACAGGGGAACACTGAAGCTTTCTTT. The encoded protein is CASSSGQGNTEAFF.

The rearrangement links TRBV27 to TRBJ2-2; the D gene is possibly TRBD1 (6 bases). V lost 6 bases and J lost 0, with 11 bases in between. Germline lookup yields CDR1 MNHEY and CDR2 SMNVEV (reference sequence). The length of the CDR3 is 15 residues. CDR3 sequence reads: CASSTRTANTGELFF. In nucleotides, the CDR3 is TGTGCCAGCAGCACACGGACAGCGAACACCGGGGAGCTGTTTTTT.

The chain carries TRBV29-1 and TRBJ1-4; possible D gene TRBD1, 5 bases. The V end was cut by 4 bases, the J end by 7 bases, with 16 bases between. The CDR3 loop spans 14 amino acids. Germline loops: CDR1 SQVTM, CDR2 ANQGSEA. The CDR3 region has the DNA TGCAGCGTTGCTTCGGCGGGGGTGGGTGAAAAACTGTTTTTT. Its protein is CSVASAGVGEKLFF.

The chain has TRBV11-3 and TRBJ2-1, with a possible D match to TRBD2 (5 bases). The V and J ends lost 4 bases and 3 bases respectively, with 19 bases between them. The CDR3 covers 17 residues. CDR1 and CDR2 (germline): SGHNT, YENEEA. The DNA of the CDR3 is TGTGCCAGCAGCTCTTCTGATCACCGGGGTCGCTACAATGAGCAGTTCTTC. The encoded protein is CASSSSDHRGRYNEQFF.

The V call is TRBV10-3, the J call TRBJ1-3, with D possibly matching TRBD1 (5 bases). The CDR3 is 15 amino acids. V lost 3 bases, J lost 0 bases, and 9 bases lay in between. Per the germline V gene, CDR1 is ENHRY and CDR2 is SYGVKD. This CDR3 is CAISDRVLSGNTIYF. In DNA, the CDR3 is TGTGCCATCAGTGACAGGGTTCTCTCTGGAAACACCATATATTTT.

The rearrangement links TRBV7-9 to TRBJ1-2, with 7 nucleotides matching TRBD1. V trimming: 5 bases; J trimming: 0 bases; junction bases outside the gene matches: 6. The CDR3 is made up of 15 amino acids. CDR1 and CDR2 (germline): SEHNR, FQNEAQ (reference sequence). CDR3 amino acids: CASSPGQEANYGYTF. In nucleotides, the CDR3 is TGTGCCAGCAGCCCCGGACAGGAGGCTAACTATGGCTACACCTTC.

V is TRBV20-1 and J is TRBJ2-7; 7 bases match TRBD1. CDR3 length: 11 residues. CDR1 is DFQATT and CDR2 is SNEGSKA in the germline V gene (reference sequence). With V trimmed by 7 bases and J by 5 bases, 5 bases remained unmatched. The CDR3 sequence: CSGQTGNEQYF. CDR3 in DNA: TGCAGTGGCCAGACAGGGAACGAGCAGTACTTC.

This clone appeared once. The V gene is TRBV30, the J gene TRBJ2-5; 8 bases align to TRBD2. V dropped 5 bases and J dropped 3; count of bases not matched to a gene: 11. Germline CDR1 is GTSNPN and CDR2 is SVGIG (reference sequence). The CDR3 consists of 15 residues. The CDR3 DNA reads as TGTGCCTGGGCGCGAGTCGGGGGGGGCAAAGAGACCCAGTACTTC. It specifies CAWARVGGGKETQYF.

The rearrangement joins TRBV7-2 to TRBJ1-3, with a possible D match to TRBD1 (6 bases). Germline V gene lookup returns CDR1 SGHTA and CDR2 FQGNSA. Trimming shortened V by 4 bases and J by 2 bases, and 12 bases separated the two germline ends. CDR3 length equals 15 residues. The CDR3 reads CASSSDRGPGNTIYF. The CDR3, as DNA: TGTGCCAGCAGCTCGGACAGAGGCCCTGGAAACACCATATATTTT.

The chain couples TRBV18 to TRBJ1-5, with 7 bases fitting TRBD1. The CDR3 has 14 residues. Germline values: CDR1 KGHSH, CDR2 LQKENI. The ends lost 5 bases at V and 8 bases at J; junction bases unmatched: 9. This CDR3 is CASSRQGLLEPQHF. In nucleotides, the CDR3 is TGTGCCAGCTCAAGACAGGGCCTTTTGGAGCCCCAGCATTTT.

V gene TRBV28 combines with J gene TRBJ2-3, with 9 bases aligning to TRBD2. Germline CDR1 and CDR2: MDHEN and SYDVKM. V gave up 5 bases and J gave up 1 base; unmatched junction bases: 4. This CDR3 is built from 15 residues. The CDR3 protein is CASSELAGGTDTQYF. CDR3 in DNA: TGTGCCAGCAGTGAACTAGCGGGTGGCACAGATACGCAGTATTTT.

The V gene is TRBV27, the J gene TRBJ2-1; 10 positions match TRBD2. With V trimmed by 6 bases and J by 5 bases, 4 bases remained unmatched. The CDR3 totals 14 residues. The germline V gene encodes CDR1 MNHEY and CDR2 SMNVEV (reference sequence). CDR3 sequence: CASRTGLADNEQFF. The CDR3 region has the DNA TGTGCCAGCAGGACAGGACTAGCGGACAATGAGCAGTTCTTC.

The count of this clone is one. This rearrangement joins TRBV6-5 to TRBJ1-1; D ambiguous. This CDR3 spans 15 amino acids. The V gene's germline CDR1 is MNHEY and CDR2 SVGAGI. The ends were cut back, 1 base at V and 0 bases at J, with 9 bases in the middle. CDR3 amino acids: CASSYYGLLNTEAFF. The CDR3 coding sequence is TGTGCCAGCAGTTACTATGGGCTTTTGAACACTGAAGCTTTCTTT.

The chain is built from TRBV19 and TRBJ1-5; D gene ambiguous. Germline assignment: CDR1 LNHDA and CDR2 SQIVND (reference sequence). This CDR3 has 16 residues. The germline V and J ends were trimmed by 0 bases and 0 bases, with 9 bases remaining between them. CDR3 loop: CASSIEAGSSNQPQHF. CDR3 DNA: TGTGCCAGTAGTATAGAGGCGGGAAGTAGCAATCAGCCCCAGCATTTT.

V usage is TRBV19 and J usage is TRBJ1-1; 9 nucleotides line up with TRBD1. After removal of 2 bases from V and 3 bases from J, the junction contained 4 bases not matched to a gene. The CDR3 loop spans 15 amino acids. Germline V gives CDR1 LNHDA, CDR2 SQIVND (reference sequence). The CDR3 loop is CASSISTGGYTEAFF. The CDR3, as DNA: TGTGCCAGTAGTATATCGACAGGGGGTTACACTGAAGCTTTCTTT.

This chain links TRBV30 with TRBJ2-5; D is uncertain. This CDR3 region has 11 residues. From germline, CDR1 is GTSNPN and CDR2 SVGIG (reference sequence). Trimming removed 2 bases from V and 7 bases from J, with 8 bases in between. As DNA, the CDR3 is TGTGCCTGGAGTCCCGGTCTGACCCAGTACTTC. It yields the protein CAWSPGLTQYF.

V usage is TRBV19 and J usage is TRBJ1-2; 8 nucleotides align to TRBD1. The CDR3 loop spans 17 amino acids. V shed 6 bases and J 1 base; nucleotides not matched to a gene: 13. The germline V gene encodes CDR1 LNHDA and CDR2 SQIVND (reference sequence). The CDR3 loop is CASRRGKQGDFNYGYTF. The CDR3 DNA is TGTGCCAGTAGGAGGGGAAAACAGGGGGATTTTAACTATGGCTACACCTTC.

This clone appeared a single time. This sequence joins TRBV7-9 and TRBJ1-1; weak D call: TRBD1 (5 bases). The length of the CDR3 is 18 residues. V was pared by 4 bases and J by 1 base, with 22 bases between. Germline lookup yields CDR1 SEHNR and CDR2 FQNEAQ (reference sequence). The CDR3 nucleotides are TGTGCCAGCAGCTCGCCAATCACGGGACTCTCTCGGAACACTGAAGCTTTCTTT. Its translation: CASSSPITGLSRNTEAFF.

The V gene is TRBV12-5, the J gene TRBJ2-5, with 10 bases that match TRBD2. CDR1 and CDR2 from the germline V gene are LGHNT and FRNRAP. After removal of 5 bases from V and 4 bases from J, the junction contained 4 bases not matched to a gene. The CDR3 runs to 14 residues. The CDR3 protein is CASGSGRAGETQYF. Here the CDR3 DNA reads TGTGCTAGTGGTAGCGGGAGGGCCGGAGAGACCCAGTACTTC.

The chain has TRBV6-5 and TRBJ1-2; D is ambiguous. CDR3 length equals 13 residues. V gave up 6 bases and J gave up 3 bases, with 11 bases separating them. From germline, CDR1 is MNHEY and CDR2 SVGAGI. The CDR3 is CASRGTAYYGYTF. Written as DNA, the CDR3 is TGTGCCAGCAGAGGAACAGCTTACTATGGCTACACCTTC.

This clone appeared a single time. V usage is TRBV10-1 and J usage is TRBJ1-2; 9 nucleotides align to TRBD1. V trimming: 4 bases; J trimming: 7 bases; junction bases outside the gene matches: 4. This CDR3 spans 13 amino acids. Germline V gene sequence: CDR1 WNHNN, CDR2 SYGVQD (reference sequence). The DNA for the CDR3 is TGCGCCAGCAGTGGGGACAGGGCCTCTGGCTACACCTTC. Translated, it gives CASSGDRASGYTF.